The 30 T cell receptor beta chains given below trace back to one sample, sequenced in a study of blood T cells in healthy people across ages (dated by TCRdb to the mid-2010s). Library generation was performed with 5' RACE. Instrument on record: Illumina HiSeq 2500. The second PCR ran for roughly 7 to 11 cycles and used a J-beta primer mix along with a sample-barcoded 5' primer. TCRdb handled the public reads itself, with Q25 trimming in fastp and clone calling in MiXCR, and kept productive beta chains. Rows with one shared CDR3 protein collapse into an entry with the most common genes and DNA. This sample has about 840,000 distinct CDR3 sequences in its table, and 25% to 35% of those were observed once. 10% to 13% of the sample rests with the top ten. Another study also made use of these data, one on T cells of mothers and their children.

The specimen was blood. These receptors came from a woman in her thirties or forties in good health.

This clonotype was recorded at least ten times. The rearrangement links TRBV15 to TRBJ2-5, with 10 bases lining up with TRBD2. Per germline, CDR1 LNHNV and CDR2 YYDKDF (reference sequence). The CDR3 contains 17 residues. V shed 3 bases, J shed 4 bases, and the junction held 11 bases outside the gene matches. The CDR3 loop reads CATSRTSGPEVLETQYF. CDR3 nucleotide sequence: TGTGCCACCAGCAGGACTAGCGGGCCAGAGGTGTTAGAGACCCAGTACTTC. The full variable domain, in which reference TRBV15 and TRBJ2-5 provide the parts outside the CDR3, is DAMVIQNPRYQVTQFGKPVTLSCSQTLNHNVMYWYQQKSSQAPKLLFHYYDKDFNNEADTPDNFQSRRPNTSFCFLDIRSPGLGDTAMYLCATSRTSGPEVLETQYFGPGTRLLVL.

The CDR3 sequence: CASSVPGQGIFTLNQPQHF. Written as DNA, the CDR3 is TGTGCCAGCAGTGTACCGGGACAGGGCATTTTTACGTTGAATCAGCCCCAGCATTTT. This rearrangement joins TRBV2 to TRBJ1-5; 9 positions match TRBD1. Per the germline V gene, CDR1 is SNHLY and CDR2 is FYNNEI. The CDR3 contains 19 residues. Losses at the gene ends were 4 bases for V and 4 bases for J; bases not matched to a gene: 17.

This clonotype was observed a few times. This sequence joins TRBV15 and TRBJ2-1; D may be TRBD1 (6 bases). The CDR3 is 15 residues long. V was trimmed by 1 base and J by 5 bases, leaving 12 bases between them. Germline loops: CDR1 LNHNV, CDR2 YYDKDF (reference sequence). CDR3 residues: CATSRAGTRNNEQFF. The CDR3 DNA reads TGTGCCACCAGCAGAGCGGGGACAAGGAACAATGAGCAGTTCTTC.

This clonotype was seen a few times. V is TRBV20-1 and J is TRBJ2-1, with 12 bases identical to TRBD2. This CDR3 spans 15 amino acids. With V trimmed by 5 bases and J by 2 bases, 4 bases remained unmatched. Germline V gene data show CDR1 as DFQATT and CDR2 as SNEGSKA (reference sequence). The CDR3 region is CSAPPSGGAYNEQFF. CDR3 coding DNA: TGCAGTGCTCCTCCTAGCGGGGGGGCCTACAATGAGCAGTTCTTC.

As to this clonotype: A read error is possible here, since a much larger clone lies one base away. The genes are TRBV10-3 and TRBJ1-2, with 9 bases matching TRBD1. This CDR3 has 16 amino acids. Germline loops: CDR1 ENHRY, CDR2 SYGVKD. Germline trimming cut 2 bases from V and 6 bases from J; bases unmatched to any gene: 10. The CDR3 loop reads CAISEPPGQGYHGYTF. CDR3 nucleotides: TGTGCCATCAGTGAGCCTCCGGGACAGGGTTACCATGGCTACACCTTC.

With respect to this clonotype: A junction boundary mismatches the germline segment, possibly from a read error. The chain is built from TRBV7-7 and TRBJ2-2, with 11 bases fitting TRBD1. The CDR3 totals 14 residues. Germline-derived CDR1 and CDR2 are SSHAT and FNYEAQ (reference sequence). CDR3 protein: CASKGQGDTGELFF. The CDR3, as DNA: TGTGCTAGCAAGGGACAGGGGGACACCGGGGAGCTGTTTTTT.

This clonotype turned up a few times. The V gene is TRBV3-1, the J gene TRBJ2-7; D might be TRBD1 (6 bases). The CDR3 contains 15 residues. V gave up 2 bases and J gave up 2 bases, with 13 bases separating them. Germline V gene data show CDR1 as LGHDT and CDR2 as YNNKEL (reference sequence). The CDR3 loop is CASSQSGDWTYEQYF. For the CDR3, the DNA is TGTGCCAGCAGCCAATCAGGGGATTGGACCTACGAGCAGTACTTC.

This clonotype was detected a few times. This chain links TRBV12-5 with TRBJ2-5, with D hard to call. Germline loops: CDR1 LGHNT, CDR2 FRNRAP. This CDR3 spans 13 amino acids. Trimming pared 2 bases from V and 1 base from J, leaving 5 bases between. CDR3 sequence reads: CASGLSIQETQYF. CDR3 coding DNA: TGTGCTAGTGGTTTGAGCATCCAAGAGACCCAGTACTTC. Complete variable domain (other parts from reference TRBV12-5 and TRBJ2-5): DARVTQTPRHKVTEMGQEVTMRCQPILGHNTVFWYRQTMMQGLELLAYFRNRAPLDDSGMPKDRFSAEMPDATLATLKIQPSEPRDSAVYFCASGLSIQETQYFGPGTRLLVL.

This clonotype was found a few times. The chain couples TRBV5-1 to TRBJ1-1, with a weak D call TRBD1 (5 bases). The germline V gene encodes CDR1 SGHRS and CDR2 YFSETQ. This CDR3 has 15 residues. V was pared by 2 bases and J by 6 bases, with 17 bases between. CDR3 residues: CASSFGGRDGSEAFF. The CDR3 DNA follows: TGCGCCAGCAGCTTCGGGGGTCGGGACGGGTCTGAAGCTTTCTTT.

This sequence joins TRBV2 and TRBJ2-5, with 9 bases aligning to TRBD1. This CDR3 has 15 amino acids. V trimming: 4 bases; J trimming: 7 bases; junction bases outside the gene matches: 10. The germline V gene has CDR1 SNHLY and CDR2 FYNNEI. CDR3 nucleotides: TGTGCCAGCAGTGGCCAGGGACAGGGTGGGGGGACCCAGTACTTC. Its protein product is CASSGQGQGGGTQYF.

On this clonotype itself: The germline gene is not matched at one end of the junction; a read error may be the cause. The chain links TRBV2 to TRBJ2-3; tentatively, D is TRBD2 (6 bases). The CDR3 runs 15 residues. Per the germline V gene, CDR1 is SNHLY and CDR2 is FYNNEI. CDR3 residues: CASSQGSGSTGTQYF. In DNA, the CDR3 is TGTGCCAGCAGTCAAGGTAGCGGTAGCACAGGTACGCAGTATTTT. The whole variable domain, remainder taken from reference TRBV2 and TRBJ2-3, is EPEVTQTPSHQVTQMGQEVILRCVPISNHLYFYWYRQILGQKVEFLVSFYNNEISEKSEIFDDQFSVERPDGSNFTLKIRSTKLEDSAMYFCASSQGSGSTGTQYFGPGTRLTVL.

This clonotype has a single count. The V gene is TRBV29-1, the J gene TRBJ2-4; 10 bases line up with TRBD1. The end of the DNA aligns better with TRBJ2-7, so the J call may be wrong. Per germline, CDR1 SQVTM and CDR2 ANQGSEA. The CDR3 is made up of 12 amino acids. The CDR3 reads CSVSTGGDEQYF. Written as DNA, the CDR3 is TGCAGCGTTTCGACAGGGGGCGACGAGCAGTACTTC.

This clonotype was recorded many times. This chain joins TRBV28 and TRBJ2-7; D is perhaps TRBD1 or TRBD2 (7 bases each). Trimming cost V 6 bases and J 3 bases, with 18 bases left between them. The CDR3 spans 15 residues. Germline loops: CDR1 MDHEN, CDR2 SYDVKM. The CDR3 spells CASREGGGQNYEQYF. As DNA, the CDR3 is TGTGCCAGCAGAGAAGGGGGGGGACAGAACTACGAGCAGTACTTC.

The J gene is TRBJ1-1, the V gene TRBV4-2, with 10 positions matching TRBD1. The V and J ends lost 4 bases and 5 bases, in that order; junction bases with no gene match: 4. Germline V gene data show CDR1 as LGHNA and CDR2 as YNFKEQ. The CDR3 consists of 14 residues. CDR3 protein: CASSLKDRGTEAFF. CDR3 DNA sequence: TGTGCCAGCAGCCTAAAGGACAGGGGGACTGAAGCTTTCTTT.

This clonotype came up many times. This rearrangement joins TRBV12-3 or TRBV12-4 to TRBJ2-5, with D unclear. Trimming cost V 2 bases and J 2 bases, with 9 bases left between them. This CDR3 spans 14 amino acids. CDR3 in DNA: TGTGCCAGCAGTTTACATTCAGGTCAAGAGACCCAGTACTTC. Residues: CASSLHSGQETQYF.

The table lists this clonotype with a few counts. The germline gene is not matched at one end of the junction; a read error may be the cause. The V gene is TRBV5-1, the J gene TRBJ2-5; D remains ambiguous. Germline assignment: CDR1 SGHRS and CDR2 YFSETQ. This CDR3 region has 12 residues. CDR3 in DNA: TGCACCAGCAGTAGGTACTATGAGACCCAGTACTTC. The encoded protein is CTSSRYYETQYF.

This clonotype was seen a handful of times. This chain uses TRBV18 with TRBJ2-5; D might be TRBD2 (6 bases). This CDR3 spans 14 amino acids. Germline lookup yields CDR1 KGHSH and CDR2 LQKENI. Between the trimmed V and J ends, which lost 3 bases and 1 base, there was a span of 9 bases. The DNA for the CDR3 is TGTGCCAGCTCACCCCAGGGACTCCAAGAGACCCAGTACTTC. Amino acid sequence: CASSPQGLQETQYF.

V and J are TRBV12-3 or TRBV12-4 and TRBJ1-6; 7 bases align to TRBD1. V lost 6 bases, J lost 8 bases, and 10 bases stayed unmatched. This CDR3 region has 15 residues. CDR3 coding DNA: TGTGCCAGCAGGGGACAGCCGACAGGCTATTCACCCCTCCACTTT. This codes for CASRGQPTGYSPLHF.

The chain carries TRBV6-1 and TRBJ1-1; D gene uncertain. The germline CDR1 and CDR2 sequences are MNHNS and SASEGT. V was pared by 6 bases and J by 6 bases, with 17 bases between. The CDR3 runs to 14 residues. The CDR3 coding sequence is TGTGCCAGCAGCGCGACCTGGAGCGGCTCTGAAGCTTTCTTT. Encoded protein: CASSATWSGSEAFF.

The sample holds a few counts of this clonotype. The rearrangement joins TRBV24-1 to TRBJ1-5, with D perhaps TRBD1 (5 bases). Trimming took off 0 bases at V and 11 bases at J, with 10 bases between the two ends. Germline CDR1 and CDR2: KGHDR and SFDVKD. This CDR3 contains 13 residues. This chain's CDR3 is CATSDLSGETQHF. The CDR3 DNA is TGTGCCACCAGTGATTTGTCGGGGGAGACCCAGCATTTT.

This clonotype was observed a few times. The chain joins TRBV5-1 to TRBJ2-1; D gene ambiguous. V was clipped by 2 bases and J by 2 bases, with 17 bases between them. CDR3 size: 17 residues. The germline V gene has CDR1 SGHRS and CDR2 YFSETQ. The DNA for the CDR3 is TGCGCCAGCAGCTTCACTCCGACTGCCGGAGCCTACAATGAGCAGTTCTTC. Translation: CASSFTPTAGAYNEQFF.

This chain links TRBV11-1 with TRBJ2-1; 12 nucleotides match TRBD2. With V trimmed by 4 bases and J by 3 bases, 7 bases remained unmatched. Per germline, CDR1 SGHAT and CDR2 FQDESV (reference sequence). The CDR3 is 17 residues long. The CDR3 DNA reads TGTGCCAGCAGCTCAATGACTAGCGGGGGCTTCTACAATGAGCAGTTCTTC. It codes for CASSSMTSGGFYNEQFF.

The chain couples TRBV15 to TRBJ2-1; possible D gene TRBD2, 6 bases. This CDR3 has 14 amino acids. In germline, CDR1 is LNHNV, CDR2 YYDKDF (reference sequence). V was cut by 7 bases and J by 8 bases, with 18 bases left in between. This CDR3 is CATTRDSVRDEQFF. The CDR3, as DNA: TGTGCCACCACCCGGGACTCTGTTCGTGATGAGCAGTTCTTC.

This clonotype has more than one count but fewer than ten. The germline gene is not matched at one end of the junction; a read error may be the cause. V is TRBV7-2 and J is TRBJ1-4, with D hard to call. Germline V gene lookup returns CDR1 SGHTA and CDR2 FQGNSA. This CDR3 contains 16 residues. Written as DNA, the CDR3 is TGTGCCAGCAGCTTAGGGTTTCGGCCCACTAATGGAAAACTGTTTTTT. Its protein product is CASSLGFRPTNGKLFF.

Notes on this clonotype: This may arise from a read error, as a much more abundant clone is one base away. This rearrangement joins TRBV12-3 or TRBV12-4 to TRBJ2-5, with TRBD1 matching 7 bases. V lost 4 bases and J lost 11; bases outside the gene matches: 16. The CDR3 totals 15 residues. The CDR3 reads CASSYSTGIHNEQYF. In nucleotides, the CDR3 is TGTGCCAGCAGTTACTCGACAGGGATACACAATGAGCAGTACTTC.

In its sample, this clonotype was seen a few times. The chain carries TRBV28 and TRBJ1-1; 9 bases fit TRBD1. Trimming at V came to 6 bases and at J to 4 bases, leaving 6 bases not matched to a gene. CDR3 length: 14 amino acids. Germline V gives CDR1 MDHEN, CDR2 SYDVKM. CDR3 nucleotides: TGTGCCAGCAGCCGGACAGGGGCAACCACTGAAGCTTTCTTT. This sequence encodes CASSRTGATTEAFF.

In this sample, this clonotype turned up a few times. CDR3 sequence reads: CASSQGRGIGGYTF. The CDR3 DNA sequence: TGTGCCAGCAGCCAAGGGCGTGGAATTGGCGGCTACACCTTC. The chain carries TRBV3-1 and TRBJ1-2; D is uncertain. The CDR3 runs 14 residues. Trimming pared 1 base from V and 8 bases from J, leaving 14 bases between. Germline V gives CDR1 LGHDT, CDR2 YNNKEL (reference sequence).

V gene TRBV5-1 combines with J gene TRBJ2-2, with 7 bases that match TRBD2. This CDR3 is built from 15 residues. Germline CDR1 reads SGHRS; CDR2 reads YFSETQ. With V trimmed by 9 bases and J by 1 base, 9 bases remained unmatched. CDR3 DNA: TGCGCCACGAGGCGGGAGACCGTGAACACCGGGGAGCTGTTTTTT. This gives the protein CATRRETVNTGELFF.

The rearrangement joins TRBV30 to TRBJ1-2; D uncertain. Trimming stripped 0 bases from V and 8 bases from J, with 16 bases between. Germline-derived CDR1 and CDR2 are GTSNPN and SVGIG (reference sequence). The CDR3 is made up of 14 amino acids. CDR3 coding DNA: TGTGCCTGGAGTGTAGTGCGGGGAACCAGGGGCTACACCTTC. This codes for CAWSVVRGTRGYTF.

The CDR3 nucleotides read TGTGCCAGCAGTTACTCCTTAGGGGGCACAGATGGCTACACCTTC. Amino acids: CASSYSLGGTDGYTF. The chain links TRBV6-5 to TRBJ1-2; 7 nucleotides line up with TRBD1. Germline-derived CDR1 and CDR2 are MNHEY and SVGAGI. V lost 0 bases and J lost 6; bases outside the gene matches: 7. The CDR3 runs 15 residues.